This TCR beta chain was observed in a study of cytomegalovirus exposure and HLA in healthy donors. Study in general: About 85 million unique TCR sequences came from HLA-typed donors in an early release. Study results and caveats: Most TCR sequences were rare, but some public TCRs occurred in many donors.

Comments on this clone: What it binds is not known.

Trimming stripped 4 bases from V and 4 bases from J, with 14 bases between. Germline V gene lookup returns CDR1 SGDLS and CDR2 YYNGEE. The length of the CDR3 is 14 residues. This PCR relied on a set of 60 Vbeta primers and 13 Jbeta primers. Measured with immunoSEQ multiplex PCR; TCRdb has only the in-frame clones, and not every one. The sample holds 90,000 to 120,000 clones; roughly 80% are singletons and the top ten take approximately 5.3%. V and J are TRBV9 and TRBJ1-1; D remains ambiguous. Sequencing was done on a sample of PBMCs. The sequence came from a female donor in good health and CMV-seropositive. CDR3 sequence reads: CASSPDGIGTEAFF. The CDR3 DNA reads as TGTGCCAGCAGCCCCGACGGGATCGGCACTGAAGCTTTCTTT.